The next 10 T cell receptor beta chains were all read from a single sample in a study of T cell responses to AZD1222 COVID-19 vaccine. Repertoires were generated with immunoSEQ multiplex PCR, while TCRdb's copy carries only in-frame clones and drops some. The repertoire holds 130,000 to 150,000 clones, with around four fifths as singletons. This material consisted of peripheral blood, taken on day 0 of MenACWY control vaccination. The receptor set was obtained from an adult in good health.

The V and J genes are TRBV28 and TRBJ1-5; D is undetermined. CDR1 is MDHEN, CDR2 SYDVKM, per germline. The CDR3 covers 12 residues. With 9 bases removed from V and 0 bases from J, the gap between germline ends came to 6 bases. The CDR3 here is CASFDSNQPQHF. DNA for the CDR3: TGTGCCAGTTTTGATAGCAATCAGCCCCAGCATTTT. The full variable domain, rest sourced from reference TRBV28 and TRBJ1-5, is DVKVTQSSRYLVKRTGEKVFLECVQDMDHENMFWYRQDPGLGLRLIYFSYDVKMKEKGDIPEGYSVSREKKERFSLILESASTNQTSMYLCASFDSNQPQHFGDGTRLSIL.

This chain joins TRBV5-1 and TRBJ1-1; D not certain. Trimming cost V 0 bases and J 0 bases, with 12 bases left between them. Germline CDR1 reads SGHRS; CDR2 reads YFSETQ. The CDR3 has 16 amino acids. The CDR3 is CASSLVPGSMNTEAFF. The CDR3, as DNA: TGCGCCAGCAGCTTGGTTCCGGGATCCATGAACACTGAAGCTTTCTTT. Together with reference TRBV5-1 and TRBJ1-1, the CDR3 gives the full variable domain: KAGVTQTPRYLIKTRGQQVTLSCSPISGHRSVSWYQQTPGQGLQFLFEYFSETQRNKGNFPGRFSGRQFSNSRSEMNVSTLELGDSALYLCASSLVPGSMNTEAFFGQGTRLTVV.

V gene TRBV7-6 combines with J gene TRBJ1-3; maybe TRBD1 (6 bases). V was cut by 1 base and J by 2 bases, with 9 bases left in between. Germline V gives CDR1 SGHVS, CDR2 FNYEAQ. The length of the CDR3 is 15 residues. The CDR3 loop is CASSLGPGAGNTIYF. The DNA for the CDR3 is TGTGCCAGCAGCTTAGGGCCAGGGGCTGGAAACACCATATATTTT.

In DNA form, the CDR3 reads TGTGCCAGCAGCCCGAAGCCAGCGACAGCCCCGGACAATGAGCAGTTCTTC. Translating it yields CASSPKPATAPDNEQFF. The gene calls are TRBV7-9 and TRBJ2-1, with a possible D match to TRBD1 (5 bases). Per the germline V gene, CDR1 is SEHNR and CDR2 is FQNEAQ (reference sequence). CDR3 size: 17 residues. Trimming stripped 5 bases from V and 5 bases from J, with 22 bases between. The entire variable domain, with the rest obtained from reference TRBV7-9 and TRBJ2-1, is as follows: DTGVSQNPRHKITKRGQNVTFRCDPISEHNRLYWYRQTLGQGPEFLTYFQNEAQLEKSRLLSDRFSAERPKGSFSTLEIQRTEQGDSAMYLCASSPKPATAPDNEQFFGPGTRLTVL.

The chain has TRBV5-1 and TRBJ1-3; D gene unclear. Trimming left V 0 bases short and J 6 bases short, with 10 bases between. Germline V gene sequence: CDR1 SGHRS, CDR2 YFSETQ. The CDR3 spans 14 residues. The chain's CDR3 is CASSLGRVSNTIYF. CDR3 bases: TGCGCCAGCAGCTTGGGGCGGGTATCAAACACCATATATTTT.

The chain uses TRBV10-1 and TRBJ1-2; 9 nucleotides line up with TRBD1. V shed 5 bases, J shed 4 bases, and the junction held 5 bases outside the gene matches. The CDR3 is 14 amino acids. The V gene's germline CDR1 is WNHNN and CDR2 SYGVQD (reference sequence). CDR3 protein: CASSYRGRVYGYTF. CDR3 bases: TGCGCCAGCAGTTACAGGGGGCGCGTCTATGGCTACACCTTC.

The genes are TRBV18 and TRBJ2-7, with TRBD1 matching over 11 bases. V was clipped by 4 bases and J by 5 bases; unmatched bases: 4. The CDR3 loop spans 14 amino acids. Germline CDR1 and CDR2: KGHSH and LQKENI. CDR3 loop: CASSRTGGYHEQYF. CDR3 nucleotide sequence: TGTGCCAGCTCACGGACAGGGGGCTACCACGAGCAGTACTTC.

This clone was seen only once. The V gene is TRBV3-1 (or the pseudogene TRBV3-2), the J gene TRBJ1-3; the D gene is possibly TRBD1 (6 bases). Germline values: CDR1 LGHDT, CDR2 YNNKEL (reference sequence). V dropped 1 base and J dropped 0 bases, with 10 bases sitting between them. The CDR3 totals 16 residues. The CDR3 reads CASSQVQGSSGNTIYF. The CDR3 DNA reads TGTGCCAGCAGCCAAGTGCAGGGGAGCTCTGGAAACACCATATATTTT.

The V gene is TRBV24-1, the J gene TRBJ2-2, with a weak D call TRBD2 (6 bases). Germline assignment: CDR1 KGHDR and CDR2 SFDVKD. V shed 9 bases and J shed 2 bases, with 9 bases lying between them. CDR3 length: 13 residues. CDR3 nucleotides: TGTGCCACCCGGGACTTCAACACCGGGGAGCTGTTTTTT. Translation: CATRDFNTGELFF.

This chain connects TRBV2 to TRBJ1-2; D not certain. The CDR3 spans 11 residues. The V gene lost 3 bases and the J gene lost 8 bases, with 7 bases spanning the gap. Germline CDR1 is SNHLY and CDR2 is FYNNEI. CDR3 in amino acids: CASSEDEGYTF. As DNA, the CDR3 is TGTGCCAGCAGTGAGGATGAGGGCTACACCTTC.